The 16 T cell receptor beta chains below were found in one sample sequenced in a study of T cell repertoires in cytomegalovirus infection. Each CDR3 protein is one row after TCRdb ran MiXCR on the reads. The sample yields about half a million distinct CDR3 sequences, roughly a third seen once. The antigens for these receptors are not known. The specimen comprised cultured PBMCs, sampled from culture after CMV antigen stimulation. The receptors were sampled from a human donor in good health (CMV status not recorded). Some clones in this sample may be carry-over from other donors' samples.

This clonotype was picked up many times. J is TRBJ2-1 and V is TRBV7-8; 8 nucleotides match TRBD2. The CDR3 loop spans 17 amino acids. Germline CDR1 reads SGHVS; CDR2 reads FQNEAQ. V trimming: 1 base; J trimming: 2 bases; junction bases outside the gene matches: 7. This CDR3 reads CASSLESGRGTYNEQFF. The CDR3 DNA sequence: TGTGCCAGCAGCTTAGAGAGCGGGAGAGGTACCTACAATGAGCAGTTCTTC.

The V call is TRBV6-2 or TRBV6-3, the J call TRBJ1-2, with TRBD1 as a possible D gene (5 bases). The CDR3 spans 14 residues. Germline V CDR1 and CDR2: MNHEY, SVGEGT. V was cut by 4 bases and J by 4 bases, with 13 bases left in between. The CDR3 DNA reads as TGTGCCAGCAGTTTGCTAGGGGAATTCTATGGCTACACCTTC. Encoded protein: CASSLLGEFYGYTF.

This CDR3 is CASTKRNQNGEQYF. CDR3 nucleotide sequence: TGTGCCAGCACCAAGCGTAATCAAAATGGCGAGCAGTACTTC. J is TRBJ2-7 and V is TRBV5-4; D remains unclear. V gave up 6 bases and J gave up 6 bases, with 19 bases separating them. The CDR3 has 14 amino acids. The germline V gene has CDR1 SGHNT and CDR2 YYREEE (reference sequence).

V and J are TRBV6-8 and TRBJ1-1, with 7 bases that match TRBD1. The CDR3 is 15 amino acids. J lost 1 base, V lost 5 bases, and 7 bases had no gene match. Germline V gene data show CDR1 as MNHGY and CDR2 as SAAAGT. CDR3 loop: CASSGGQVPNTEAFF. DNA of the CDR3: TGTGCCAGCAGTGGAGGACAGGTCCCGAACACTGAAGCTTTCTTT.

This clonotype has a handful of counts. The chain has TRBV7-2 and TRBJ1-2, with 9 bases matching TRBD1. J gave up 4 bases and V 1 base, and 7 bases lay outside the gene matches. Germline-derived CDR1 and CDR2 are SGHTA and FQGNSA. The CDR3 is made up of 16 amino acids. The CDR3 is CASSLEGQGNLYGYTF. The CDR3 nucleotides read TGTGCCAGCAGCTTAGAGGGACAGGGTAATCTCTATGGCTACACCTTC.

V is TRBV4-1 and J is TRBJ1-1, with D perhaps matching TRBD1 (6 bases). This CDR3 comprises 18 residues. Trimming took off 4 bases at V and 6 bases at J, with 27 bases between the two ends. Germline CDR1 reads MGHRA; CDR2 reads YSYEKL. The CDR3, as DNA: TGCGCCAGCAGCCCGAGTGGACGCCAAATTCGGGGGCTCTCTGAAGCTTTCTTT. It translates to CASSPSGRQIRGLSEAFF.

A few counts support this clonotype. The V call is TRBV11-3, the J call TRBJ1-1; TRBD1 might be the D (5 bases). Looked up from germline, CDR1 is SGHNT and CDR2 is YENEEA. This CDR3 spans 14 amino acids. V was cut by 6 bases and J by 3 bases, with 14 bases left in between. CDR3 region: CASRYRGLYTEAFF. The CDR3 DNA reads as TGTGCCAGCAGGTACCGGGGGTTGTACACTGAAGCTTTCTTT.

This rearrangement joins TRBV27 to TRBJ2-5; D is perhaps TRBD1 or TRBD2 (5 bases each). The V gene lost 5 bases and the J gene lost 7 bases, with 14 bases spanning the gap. Germline V gene sequence: CDR1 MNHEY, CDR2 SMNVEV (reference sequence). The CDR3 runs to 13 residues. The CDR3 sequence: CASSGTQLGTQYF. As DNA, the CDR3 is TGTGCCAGCAGTGGGACCCAGCTCGGGACCCAGTACTTC.

This clonotype was seen ten or more times. The chain joins TRBV7-2 to TRBJ2-1, with D perhaps matching TRBD2 (7 bases). This CDR3 is built from 15 residues. Trimming removed 7 bases at V and 3 bases at J, with 16 bases between. Looked up from germline, CDR1 is SGHTA and CDR2 is FQGNSA. The CDR3 is CASTLGGGGYNEQFF. The CDR3 bases are TGTGCCAGCACCCTTGGGGGAGGGGGCTACAATGAGCAGTTCTTC.

This chain links TRBV12-3 or TRBV12-4 with TRBJ2-1; 7 nucleotides match TRBD2. The CDR3 spans 14 residues. V shed 4 bases and J 5 bases; nucleotides not matched to a gene: 5. The CDR3 protein is CASSYASGNNEQFF. CDR3 bases: TGTGCCAGCAGTTATGCTAGCGGAAACAATGAGCAGTTCTTC.

The genes are TRBV28 and TRBJ2-1; maybe TRBD1 (6 bases). V was cut by 5 bases and J by 8 bases, with 22 bases left in between. The germline V gene encodes CDR1 MDHEN and CDR2 SYDVKM. The CDR3 is 16 amino acids. The CDR3 sequence: CASSHRETGFVHEQFF. The CDR3 DNA sequence: TGTGCCAGCAGTCACCGAGAAACAGGGTTTGTCCATGAGCAGTTCTTC. Variable domain in full (rest from reference TRBV28 and TRBJ2-1): DVKVTQSSRYLVKRTGEKVFLECVQDMDHENMFWYRQDPGLGLRLIYFSYDVKMKEKGDIPEGYSVSREKKERFSLILESASTNQTSMYLCASSHRETGFVHEQFFGPGTRLTVL.

V usage is TRBV20-1 and J usage is TRBJ1-5; no clear D. Germline V gene sequence: CDR1 DFQATT, CDR2 SNEGSKA (reference sequence). The CDR3 is 13 amino acids. The V end lost 7 bases, the J end lost 0 bases, and 10 bases lay between the germline ends. Written as DNA, the CDR3 is TGCAGTGTAGGACTTAATAGCAATCAGCCCCAGCATTTT. Its protein is CSVGLNSNQPQHF.

The chain joins TRBV4-1 to TRBJ1-1, with a possible D match to TRBD1 (5 bases). The CDR3 contains 16 residues. With 0 bases removed from V and 0 bases from J, the gap between germline ends came to 11 bases. The germline V gene encodes CDR1 MGHRA and CDR2 YSYEKL. The CDR3 region has the DNA TGCGCCAGCAGCCAAGAAGTTACAGGATTGAACACTGAAGCTTTCTTT. Its translation: CASSQEVTGLNTEAFF.

This clonotype was seen at least ten times. The chain employs TRBV7-2 and TRBJ2-1; D is unclear. Trimming left V 1 base short and J 4 bases short, with 5 bases between. The germline V gene encodes CDR1 SGHTA and CDR2 FQGNSA. The length of the CDR3 is 13 residues. CDR3: CASSLGSYNEQFF. DNA of the CDR3: TGTGCCAGCAGCTTAGGCTCATACAATGAGCAGTTCTTC.

This clonotype was detected only a few times. The chain is built from TRBV19 and TRBJ2-2; D tentatively fits TRBD1 or TRBD2 (5 bases each). Trimming took 4 bases from V and 8 from J, leaving 14 bases between them. CDR3 length: 14 residues. Germline-derived CDR1 and CDR2 are LNHDA and SQIVND (reference sequence). The CDR3 bases are TGTGCCAGTAGTAAGGGGAGCCCTACGGGGGAGCTGTTTTTT. Protein: CASSKGSPTGELFF.

This clonotype was counted many times. The chain combines TRBV7-2 with TRBJ1-4; 7 nucleotides match TRBD1. The CDR3 has 19 amino acids. V gave up 2 bases and J gave up 2 bases; unmatched junction bases: 14. Germline CDR1 reads SGHTA; CDR2 reads FQGNSA. This chain's CDR3 is CASSLRPGTVLATNEKLFF. CDR3 DNA sequence: TGTGCCAGCAGCTTAAGACCCGGGACAGTACTAGCGACTAATGAAAAACTGTTTTTT. Using reference TRBV7-2 and TRBJ1-4 for the parts outside the CDR3, the full variable domain is GAGVSQSPSNKVTEKGKDVELRCDPISGHTALYWYRQSLGQGLEFLIYFQGNSAPDKSGLPSDRFSAERTGGSVSTLTIQRTQQEDSAVYLCASSLRPGTVLATNEKLFFGSGTQLSVL.